The entry below gives a single T cell receptor (beta chain) sequence along with its context. The specificity of this receptor is unknown. Compared with germline, one end of the junction differs, possibly owing to a read error. This sample stems from a study of circulating tumor DNA in untreated peripheral T-cell lymphoma (dated by TCRdb to the early 2020s). On the study overall, not on this receptor specifically: Tumor-specific clonotypes were identified in about four fifths of patients, with identification achieved from about nine tenths of baseline tissues and roughly 67% of baseline serum samples.

To identify tumor-specific TCR clonotypes, tumor tissue taken at baseline, before any treatment, was sequenced. In a trial, the study monitored patients with peripheral T-cell lymphoma who were getting frontline treatment by applying next-generation sequencing to their T-cell receptor sequences. The CDR3 has 17 amino acids, counting the end cysteine and phenylalanine. The retained sequence is limited to the CDR3, 51 bases, with the frame set at the first base. The CDR1 and CDR2 encoded by the germline V gene are ENHRY and SYGVKD. The library was made by the immunoSEQ multiplex PCR assay. Held by TCRdb, this immuneACCESS table contains in-frame sequences only and omits some clones. Under half of the omission traces to an unresolved V gene where checked; the cause of the rest is unknown. Here the sample has roughly 10,000 clones; over 80% occur a single time. The ten largest account for approximately 2.2% of the sample.

Sequenced: tumor tissue. The TCR comes from a human donor with peripheral T-cell lymphoma. The chain is encoded by TRBV10-3 joined to TRBJ1-2, with TRBD1 matching 9 junction bases. The bases are TGTGCCATCAATGAGTCCCAAACGACCGAGACAGGGGGTGGCTACACCTTC. Its product reads: CAINESQTTETGGGYTF.